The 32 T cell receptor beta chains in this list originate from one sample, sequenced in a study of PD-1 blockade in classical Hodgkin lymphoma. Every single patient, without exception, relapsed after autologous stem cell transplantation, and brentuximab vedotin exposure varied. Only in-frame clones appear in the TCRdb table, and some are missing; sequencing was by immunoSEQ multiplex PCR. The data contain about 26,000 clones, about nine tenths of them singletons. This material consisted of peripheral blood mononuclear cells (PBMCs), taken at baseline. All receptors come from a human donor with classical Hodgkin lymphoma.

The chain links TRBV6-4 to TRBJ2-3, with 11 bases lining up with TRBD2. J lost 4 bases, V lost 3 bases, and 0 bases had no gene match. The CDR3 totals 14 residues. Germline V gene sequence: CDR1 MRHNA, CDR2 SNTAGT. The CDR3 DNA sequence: TGTGCCAGCAGTGATAGCGGGGGGGCAGATACGCAGTATTTT. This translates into CASSDSGGADTQYF.

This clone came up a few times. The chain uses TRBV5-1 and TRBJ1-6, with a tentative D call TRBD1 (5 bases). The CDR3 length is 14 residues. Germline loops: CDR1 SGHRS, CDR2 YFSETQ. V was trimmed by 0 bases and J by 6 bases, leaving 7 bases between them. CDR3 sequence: CASSLETANSPLHF. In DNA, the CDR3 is TGCGCCAGCAGCTTGGAGACAGCTAATTCACCCCTCCACTTT.

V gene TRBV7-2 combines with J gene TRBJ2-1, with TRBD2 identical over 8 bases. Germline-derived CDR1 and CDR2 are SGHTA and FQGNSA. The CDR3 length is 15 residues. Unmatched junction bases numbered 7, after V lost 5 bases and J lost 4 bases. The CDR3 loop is CASSPGGGRYNEQFF. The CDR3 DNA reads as TGTGCCAGCAGCCCTGGCGGGGGGCGGTACAATGAGCAGTTCTTC.

DNA of the CDR3: TGTGCCAGTACCGACAGTTATCAGCCCCAGCATTTT. Its protein product is CASTDSYQPQHF. The chain has TRBV19 and TRBJ1-5; D might be TRBD1 (5 bases). The CDR3 contains 12 residues. The germline gives CDR1 LNHDA, CDR2 SQIVND (reference sequence). V was clipped by 7 bases and J by 5 bases, with 9 bases between them.

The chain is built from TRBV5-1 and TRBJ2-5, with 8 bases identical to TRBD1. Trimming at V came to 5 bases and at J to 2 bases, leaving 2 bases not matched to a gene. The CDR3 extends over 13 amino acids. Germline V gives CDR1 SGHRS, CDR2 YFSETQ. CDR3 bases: TGCGCCAGCAGGCAGGGGGCACAAGAGACCCAGTACTTC. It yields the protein CASRQGAQETQYF.

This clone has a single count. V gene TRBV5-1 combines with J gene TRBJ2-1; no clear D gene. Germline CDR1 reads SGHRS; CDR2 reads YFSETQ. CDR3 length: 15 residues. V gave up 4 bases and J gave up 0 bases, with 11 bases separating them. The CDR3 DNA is TGCGCCAGCAGCCGGACCGATAGCTCCTACAATGAGCAGTTCTTC. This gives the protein CASSRTDSSYNEQFF.

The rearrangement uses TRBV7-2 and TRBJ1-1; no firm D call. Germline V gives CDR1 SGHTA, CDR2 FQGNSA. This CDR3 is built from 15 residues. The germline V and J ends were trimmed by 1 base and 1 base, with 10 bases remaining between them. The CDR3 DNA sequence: TGTGCCAGCAGCTTAGATAGCTGGGAGAACACTGAAGCTTTCTTT. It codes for CASSLDSWENTEAFF.

The CDR3 DNA is TGTGCCAGCAGTCCCGGGCGCGAGTCAAATTCACCCCTCCACTTT. It encodes CASSPGRESNSPLHF. The chain uses TRBV6-5 and TRBJ1-6; D is unclear. Germline V gives CDR1 MNHEY, CDR2 SVGAGI. The CDR3 loop spans 15 amino acids. The V and J ends lost 5 bases and 7 bases respectively, with 15 bases between them.

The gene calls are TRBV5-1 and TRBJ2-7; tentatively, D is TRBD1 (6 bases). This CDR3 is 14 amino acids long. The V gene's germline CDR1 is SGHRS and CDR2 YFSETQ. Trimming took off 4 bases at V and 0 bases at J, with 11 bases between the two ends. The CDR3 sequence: CASSLRTDSYEQYF. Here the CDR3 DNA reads TGCGCCAGCAGCCTGAGGACAGACTCCTACGAGCAGTACTTC.

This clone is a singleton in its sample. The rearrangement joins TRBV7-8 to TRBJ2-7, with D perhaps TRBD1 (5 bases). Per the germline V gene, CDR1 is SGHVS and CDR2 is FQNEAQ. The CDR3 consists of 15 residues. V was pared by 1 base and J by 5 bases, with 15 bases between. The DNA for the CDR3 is TGTGCCAGCAGCTTAGATAGGTCAGGGTTGGACGAGCAGTACTTC. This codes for CASSLDRSGLDEQYF.

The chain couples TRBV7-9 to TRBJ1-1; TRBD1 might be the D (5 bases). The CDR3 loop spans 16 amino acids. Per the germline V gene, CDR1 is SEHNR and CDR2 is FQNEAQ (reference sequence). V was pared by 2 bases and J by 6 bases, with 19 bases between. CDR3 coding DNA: TGTGCCAGCAGCTTAAGTTCCGGGGGTTGGGGGGCTGAAGCTTTCTTT. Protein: CASSLSSGGWGAEAFF.

The CDR3 loop reads CASTPRPGQGTAKNIQYF. The CDR3 nucleotides are TGTGCCAGTACCCCCCGCCCGGGACAGGGGACGGCCAAAAACATTCAGTACTTC. This rearrangement joins TRBV19 to TRBJ2-4; 10 bases are a match to TRBD1. From germline, CDR1 is LNHDA and CDR2 SQIVND (reference sequence). The V gene end was trimmed by 7 bases and the J gene end by 1 base; junction bases not matched to a gene: 13. This CDR3 region has 18 residues.

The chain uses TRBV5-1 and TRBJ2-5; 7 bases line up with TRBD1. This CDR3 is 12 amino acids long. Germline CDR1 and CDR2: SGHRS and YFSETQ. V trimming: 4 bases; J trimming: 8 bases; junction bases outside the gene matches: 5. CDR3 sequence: CASSTDRVTQYF. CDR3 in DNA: TGCGCCAGCAGCACCGACAGGGTAACCCAGTACTTC.

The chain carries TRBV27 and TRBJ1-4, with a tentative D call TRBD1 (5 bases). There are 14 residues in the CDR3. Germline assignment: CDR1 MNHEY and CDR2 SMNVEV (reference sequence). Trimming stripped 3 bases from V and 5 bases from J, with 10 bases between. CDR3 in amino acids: CASSLAGPNEKLFF. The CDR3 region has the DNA TGTGCCAGCAGTTTGGCAGGGCCAAATGAAAAACTGTTTTTT.

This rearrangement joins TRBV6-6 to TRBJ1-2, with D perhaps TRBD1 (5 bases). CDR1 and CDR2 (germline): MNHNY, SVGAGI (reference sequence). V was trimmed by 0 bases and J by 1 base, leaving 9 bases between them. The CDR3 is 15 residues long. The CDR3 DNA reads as TGTGCCAGCAGTTACTCGGGGCCTTTTAACTATGGCTACACCTTC. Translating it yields CASSYSGPFNYGYTF.

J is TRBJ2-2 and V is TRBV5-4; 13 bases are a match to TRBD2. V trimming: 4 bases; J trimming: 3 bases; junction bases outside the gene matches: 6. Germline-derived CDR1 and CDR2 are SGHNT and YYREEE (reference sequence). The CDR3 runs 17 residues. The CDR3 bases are TGTGCCAGCAGCCCAGGACTAGCGGGGGCCGACACCGGGGAGCTGTTTTTT. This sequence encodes CASSPGLAGADTGELFF.

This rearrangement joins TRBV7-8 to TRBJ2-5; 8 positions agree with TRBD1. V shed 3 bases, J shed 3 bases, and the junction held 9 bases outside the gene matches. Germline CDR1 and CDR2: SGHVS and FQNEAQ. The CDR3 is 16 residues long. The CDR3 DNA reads TGTGCCAGCAGCTTGGGACAGGCAAGAGGCAAAGAGACCCAGTACTTC. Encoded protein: CASSLGQARGKETQYF.

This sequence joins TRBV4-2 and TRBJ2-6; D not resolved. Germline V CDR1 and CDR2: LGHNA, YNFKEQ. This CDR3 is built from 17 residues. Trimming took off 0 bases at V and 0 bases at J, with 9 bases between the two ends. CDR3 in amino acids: CASSQDLGSSGANVLTF. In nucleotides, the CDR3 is TGTGCCAGCAGCCAAGATTTGGGTAGCTCTGGGGCCAACGTCCTGACTTTC.

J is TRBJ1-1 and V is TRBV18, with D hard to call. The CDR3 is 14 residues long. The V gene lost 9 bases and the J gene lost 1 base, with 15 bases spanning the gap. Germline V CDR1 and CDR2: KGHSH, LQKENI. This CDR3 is CASQSKVQNTEAFF. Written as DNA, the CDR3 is TGTGCCAGTCAAAGCAAGGTGCAGAACACTGAAGCTTTCTTT.

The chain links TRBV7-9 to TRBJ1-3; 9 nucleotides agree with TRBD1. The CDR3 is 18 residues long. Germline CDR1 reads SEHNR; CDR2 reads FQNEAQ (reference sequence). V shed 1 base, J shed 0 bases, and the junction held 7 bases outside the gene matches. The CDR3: CASSLGGQGTSSGNTIYF. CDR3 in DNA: TGTGCCAGCAGCTTAGGAGGACAGGGGACGAGCTCTGGAAACACCATATATTTT. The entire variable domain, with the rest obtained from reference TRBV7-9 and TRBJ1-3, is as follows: DTGVSQNPRHKITKRGQNVTFRCDPISEHNRLYWYRQTLGQGPEFLTYFQNEAQLEKSRLLSDRFSAERPKGSFSTLEIQRTEQGDSAMYLCASSLGGQGTSSGNTIYFGEGSWLTVV.

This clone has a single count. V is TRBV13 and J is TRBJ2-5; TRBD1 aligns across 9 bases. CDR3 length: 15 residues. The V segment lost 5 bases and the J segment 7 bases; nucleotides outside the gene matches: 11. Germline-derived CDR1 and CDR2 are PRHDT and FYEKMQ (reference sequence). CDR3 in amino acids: CASSTYRGPLRTQYF. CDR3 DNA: TGTGCCAGCAGCACCTACAGGGGGCCCCTTCGGACCCAGTACTTC.

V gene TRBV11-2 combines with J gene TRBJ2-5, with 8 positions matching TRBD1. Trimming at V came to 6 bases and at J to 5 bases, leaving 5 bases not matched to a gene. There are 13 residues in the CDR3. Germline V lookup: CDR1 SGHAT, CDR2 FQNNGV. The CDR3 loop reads CASSSGGAETQYF. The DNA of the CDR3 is TGTGCCAGCAGTTCAGGGGGCGCTGAGACCCAGTACTTC.

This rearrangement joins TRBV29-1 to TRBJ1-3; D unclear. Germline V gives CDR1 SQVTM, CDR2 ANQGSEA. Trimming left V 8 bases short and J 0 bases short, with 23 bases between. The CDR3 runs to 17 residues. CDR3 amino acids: CSTLKDEGFCSGNTIYF. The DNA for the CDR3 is TGCAGCACCCTTAAGGATGAGGGATTTTGCTCTGGAAACACCATATATTTT.

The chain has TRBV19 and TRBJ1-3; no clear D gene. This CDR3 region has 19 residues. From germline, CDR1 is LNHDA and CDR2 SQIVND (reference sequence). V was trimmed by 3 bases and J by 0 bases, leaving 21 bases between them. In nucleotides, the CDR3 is TGTGCCAGTAGTATTGGGGTGTTGAGGCTGCCCTTCTCTGGAAACACCATATATTTT. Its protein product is CASSIGVLRLPFSGNTIYF.

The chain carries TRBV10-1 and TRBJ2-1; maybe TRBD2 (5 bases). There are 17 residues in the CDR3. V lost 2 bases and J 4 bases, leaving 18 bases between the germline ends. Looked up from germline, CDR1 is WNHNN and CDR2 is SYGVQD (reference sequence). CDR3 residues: CASSEVAMSVLYNEQFF. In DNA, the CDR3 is TGCGCCAGCAGTGAGGTAGCGATGTCGGTTTTATACAATGAGCAGTTCTTC.

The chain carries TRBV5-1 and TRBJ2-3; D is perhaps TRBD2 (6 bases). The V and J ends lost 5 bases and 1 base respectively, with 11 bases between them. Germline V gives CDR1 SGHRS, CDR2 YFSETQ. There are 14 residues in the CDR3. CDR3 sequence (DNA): TGCGCCAGCAGGGTTTCGGGGGGCACAGATACGCAGTATTTT. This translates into CASRVSGGTDTQYF.

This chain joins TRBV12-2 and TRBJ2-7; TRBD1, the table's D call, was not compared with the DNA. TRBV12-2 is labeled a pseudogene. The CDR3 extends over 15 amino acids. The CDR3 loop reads CASRLEGDRLYEQYF. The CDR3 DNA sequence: TGTGCAAGTCGCTTAGAAGGGGACAGACTCTACGAGCAGTACTTC.

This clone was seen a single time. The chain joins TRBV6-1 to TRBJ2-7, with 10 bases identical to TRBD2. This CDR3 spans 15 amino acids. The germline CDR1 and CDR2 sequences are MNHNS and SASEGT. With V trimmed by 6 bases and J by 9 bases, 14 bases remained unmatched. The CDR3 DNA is TGTGCCAGCAGGGACCCGGGACTAGCGTCTACGGGGCAGTACTTC. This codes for CASRDPGLASTGQYF.

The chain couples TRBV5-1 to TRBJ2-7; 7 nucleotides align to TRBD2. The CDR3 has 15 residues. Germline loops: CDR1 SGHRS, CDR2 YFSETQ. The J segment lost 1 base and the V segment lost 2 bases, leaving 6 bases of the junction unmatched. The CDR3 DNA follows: TGCGCCAGCAGCTTAACCGGGACTACTTCCTACGAGCAGTACTTC. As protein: CASSLTGTTSYEQYF. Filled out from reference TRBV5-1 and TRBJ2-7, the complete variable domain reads KAGVTQTPRYLIKTRGQQVTLSCSPISGHRSVSWYQQTPGQGLQFLFEYFSETQRNKGNFPGRFSGRQFSNSRSEMNVSTLELGDSALYLCASSLTGTTSYEQYFGPGTRLTVT.

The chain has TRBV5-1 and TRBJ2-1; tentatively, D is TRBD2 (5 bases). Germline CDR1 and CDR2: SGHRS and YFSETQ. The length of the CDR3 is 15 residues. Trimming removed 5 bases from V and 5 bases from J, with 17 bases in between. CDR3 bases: TGCGCCAGCAGTGCAAGCGGTATTAAGAACAATGAGCAGTTCTTC. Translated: CASSASGIKNNEQFF.

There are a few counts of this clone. CDR3 nucleotides: TGTGCCAGCAGTCGCGGAGGGGAGCCGAAAGAAAAACTGTTTTTT. It yields the protein CASSRGGEPKEKLFF. This rearrangement joins TRBV6-6 to TRBJ1-4; possible D gene TRBD1, 5 bases. CDR3 length: 15 residues. Trimming removed 5 bases at V and 8 bases at J, with 18 bases between. Germline V lookup: CDR1 MNHNY, CDR2 SVGAGI (reference sequence).

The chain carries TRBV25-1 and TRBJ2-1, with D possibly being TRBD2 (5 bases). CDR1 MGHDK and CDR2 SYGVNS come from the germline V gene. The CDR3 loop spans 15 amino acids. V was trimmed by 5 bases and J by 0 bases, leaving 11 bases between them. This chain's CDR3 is CASSYGEASYNEQFF. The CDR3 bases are TGTGCCAGCAGTTACGGGGAAGCCTCCTACAATGAGCAGTTCTTC.